The 2 T cell receptor beta chains given below trace back to one sample, sequenced in a study of T cell repertoires in cytomegalovirus infection. These TCRs' antigens remain unknown. TCRdb reanalysed the reads using MiXCR and keeps one entry per CDR3 protein. The sample records about 500,000 distinct CDR3 sequences, about 33% being singletons. The specimen was cultured PBMCs, collected from culture after CMV antigen stimulation. The receptors come from a human donor in good health (CMV status not recorded). Some clones in this sample may be carry-over from other donors' samples.

The chain joins TRBV4-1 to TRBJ1-2; tentative D call: TRBD1 (5 bases). The CDR3 loop spans 12 amino acids. The ends were cut back, 3 bases at V and 6 bases at J, with 8 bases in the middle. Germline V gene data show CDR1 as MGHRA and CDR2 as YSYEKL. The CDR3 here is CASSHRDHGYTF. The CDR3 DNA reads as TGCGCCAGCAGCCACAGGGATCATGGCTACACCTTC.

This clonotype was counted only a few times. The chain uses TRBV7-2 and TRBJ1-1, with D hard to call. V was pared by 5 bases and J by 6 bases, with 19 bases between. Germline V CDR1 and CDR2: SGHTA, FQGNSA. CDR3 length equals 15 residues. CDR3 region: CASSNFPGQWAEAFF. The DNA for the CDR3 is TGTGCCAGCAGCAACTTCCCGGGCCAGTGGGCTGAAGCTTTCTTT.